These T cell receptor beta chains were read from a single sample in a study of blood T cell repertoires in COVID-19. Data came from immunoSEQ multiplex PCR; TCRdb stores just in-frame clones and leaves some out. The repertoire holds about 200,000 clones, with 65% to 90% as singletons. Sequenced sample: peripheral blood. These receptors all stem from a human donor in a cohort sampled during active COVID-19. Both conserved end residues are part of each CDR3. D genes are given only for firm matches. Size is stated for part of the rows, as once, few or many counts, or as a class when the clone is expanded.

v_call,clone_size,j_call,d_call,cdr3_aa,cdr3_nt
TRBV5-6,-,TRBJ2-1,-,CASSLEIGSWFNEQFF,TGTGCCAGCAGCTTGGAGATCGGGAGCTGGTTTAATGAGCAGTTCTTC
TRBV20-1,-,TRBJ2-7,TRBD2,CSASWTSGRVSYEQYF,TGCAGTGCTAGTTGGACTAGCGGGAGGGTCTCCTACGAGCAGTACTTC
TRBV15,-,TRBJ2-1,TRBD2,CATSMGGSGYNEQFF,TGTGCCACCAGCATGGGAGGGTCGGGTTACAATGAGCAGTTCTTC
TRBV11-2,-,TRBJ2-5,TRBD2,CASSFVGTIQETQYF,TGTGCCAGCAGCTTCGTCGGGACTATACAAGAGACCCAGTACTTC
TRBV5-1,-,TRBJ1-1,-,CASSLGQLAFF,TGCGCCAGCAGCCTTGGGCAGTTGGCTTTCTTT
TRBV4-2,-,TRBJ1-1,TRBD1,CASRTTGMNTEAFF,TGTGCCAGCAGGACGACAGGGATGAACACTGAAGCTTTCTTT
TRBV28,-,TRBJ2-3,-,CASSLRRAQDTQYF,TGTGCCAGCAGTTTACGGCGGGCTCAGGATACGCAGTATTTT
TRBV7-2,-,TRBJ2-5,TRBD2,CASRGGGTSGRRETQYF,TGTGCCAGCAGGGGTGGCGGGACTAGCGGGAGACGGGAGACCCAGTACTTC
TRBV3-1/TRBV3-2,-,TRBJ2-3,-,CASSLTLADTQYF,TGTGCCAGCAGCCTCACCTTAGCAGATACGCAGTATTTT
TRBV24-1,-,TRBJ1-5,TRBD1,CATSEMGQGQPQHF,TGTGCCACCAGTGAGATGGGACAGGGACAGCCCCAGCATTTT
TRBV2,-,TRBJ1-4,-,CASSGPGGEKLFF,TGTGCCAGCAGTGGACCCGGGGGTGAAAAACTGTTTTTT
TRBV7-2,few,TRBJ1-2,-,CASTPGGGINYGYTF,TGTGCCAGCACCCCCGGGGGGGGGATAAACTATGGCTACACCTTC
TRBV4-1,few,TRBJ2-7,-,CASSQDQGYEQYF,TGCGCCAGCAGCCAAGATCAGGGTTACGAGCAGTACTTC
TRBV5-5,-,TRBJ2-6,-,CASSLAGPYSGANVLTF,TGTGCCAGCAGCTTGGCCGGTCCGTACTCTGGGGCCAACGTCCTGACTTTC
TRBV29-1,-,TRBJ2-5,TRBD2,CSVRREGQETQYF,TGCAGCGTTCGGAGGGAGGGACAAGAGACCCAGTACTTC
TRBV24-1,-,TRBJ1-1,-,CATSEGRMNTEAFF,TGTGCCACCAGTGAGGGCAGGATGAACACTGAAGCTTTCTTT
TRBV18,-,TRBJ2-7,TRBD1,CASSQRQGAYEQYF,TGTGCCAGCTCCCAACGACAGGGGGCCTACGAGCAGTACTTC
TRBV5-1,-,TRBJ1-1,-,CASSLVVVGDTEAFF,TGCGCCAGCAGCTTGGTTGTAGTAGGGGACACTGAAGCTTTCTTT
TRBV7-8,-,TRBJ2-2,TRBD1,CASSPKPGTAGELFF,TGTGCCAGCAGCCCCAAACCCGGGACAGCCGGGGAGCTGTTTTTT
TRBV5-1,-,TRBJ1-3,TRBD1,CASTFSSDRGVSAGNTIYF,TGCGCCAGCACCTTTAGTTCGGACAGGGGAGTCTCGGCTGGAAACACCATATATTTT
TRBV2,-,TRBJ2-1,TRBD1,CASNGQGSYNEQFF,TGTGCCAGCAACGGACAGGGGTCCTACAATGAGCAGTTCTTC
TRBV4-1,-,TRBJ1-1,TRBD1,CASSQAKGTGETEAFF,TGCGCCAGCAGCCAGGCCAAGGGGACAGGGGAGACTGAAGCTTTCTTT
TRBV19,-,TRBJ1-5,-,CASSTGQLSNQPQHF,TGTGCCAGTAGTACCGGACAGTTAAGCAATCAGCCCCAGCATTTT
TRBV14,few,TRBJ2-1,TRBD2,CASSWSGRANEQFF,TGTGCCAGCAGTTGGAGTGGGAGGGCAAATGAGCAGTTCTTC
TRBV12-3/TRBV12-4,few,TRBJ1-4,-,CASRNRDEKLFF,TGTGCCAGCAGAAACAGGGATGAAAAACTGTTTTTT
TRBV27,-,TRBJ2-7,TRBD2,CASSSQAGAGGDEQYF,TGTGCCAGCAGTTCCCAGGCCGGGGCGGGAGGGGACGAGCAGTACTTC
TRBV24-1,-,TRBJ1-1,-,CATSDWSRGLNTEAFF,TGTGCCACCAGTGATTGGAGCAGGGGATTGAACACTGAAGCTTTCTTT
TRBV24-1,-,TRBJ2-7,-,CATSDLGDYEQYF,TGTGCCACCAGTGATTTGGGAGACTACGAGCAGTACTTC
TRBV7-9,-,TRBJ2-3,TRBD2,CASSLSLGGGSTDTQYF,TGTGCCAGCAGCTTATCGCTTGGCGGGGGAAGCACAGATACGCAGTATTTT
TRBV13,-,TRBJ2-7,-,CASSPLDRPPYEQYF,TGTGCCAGCAGCCCCCTTGACAGGCCCCCCTACGAGCAGTACTTC
TRBV10-3,-,TRBJ2-3,-,CAISRATDTQYF,TGTGCCATCAGCCGCGCTACAGATACGCAGTATTTT